A selection of T cell receptor beta chains follows, all from one sample in a study of blood T cell repertoires in COVID-19. The data were produced by immunoSEQ multiplex PCR, yet TCRdb's version contains in-frame clones alone and is incomplete. Counted here are roughly 250,000 clones, about 86% occurring once; the ten biggest clones make up around 3%. The sequencing input was peripheral blood. Receptors were obtained from a woman in her fifties or sixties with active or convalescent COVID-19. Both conserved end residues are part of each CDR3. Fields, in order: V gene, D gene, clone size, J gene, CDR3 protein, CDR3 DNA. A D gene is named only where the DNA matches it firmly. Size is omitted from some rows. Given values are once, few, many or a class for expanded clones.

>TRBV3-1/TRBV3-2|TRBD1|.|TRBJ2-1
CASSQPDRDNEQFF
TGTGCCAGCAGCCAACCAGACAGGGACAATGAGCAGTTCTTC
>TRBV9|TRBD2|.|TRBJ2-3
CASSVGTSRGDTQYF
TGTGCCAGCAGCGTAGGGACTAGCCGAGGGGATACGCAGTATTTT
>TRBV7-2|TRBD2|.|TRBJ2-5
CASSPGRGQETQYF
TGTGCCAGCAGCCCAGGGCGGGGGCAAGAGACCCAGTACTTC
>TRBV20-1|TRBD2|once|TRBJ2-3
CSASGGGSTDTQYF
TGCAGTGCTAGTGGGGGGGGGAGCACAGATACGCAGTATTTT
>TRBV11-3|TRBD1|few|TRBJ2-5
CASSLGDRETQYF
TGTGCCAGCAGCCTAGGGGACAGGGAGACCCAGTACTTC
>TRBV6-2/TRBV6-3|.|.|TRBJ1-2
CASSSGGAGGYTF
TGTGCCAGCAGTTCCGGAGGGGCGGGAGGCTACACCTTC
>TRBV7-9|TRBD2|.|TRBJ2-7
CASTLAGDYEQYF
TGTGCCAGCACCCTAGCGGGGGACTACGAGCAGTACTTC
>TRBV12-3/TRBV12-4|.|.|TRBJ1-1
CASSFTGNTEAFF
TGTGCCAGCAGTTTTACGGGGAACACTGAAGCTTTCTTT
>TRBV3-1/TRBV3-2|.|.|TRBJ1-2
CASSQDERVPGYTF
TGTGCCAGCAGCCAAGACGAGAGAGTGCCTGGCTACACCTTC
>TRBV7-2|.|.|TRBJ2-4
CASSLVGYGENIQYF
TGTGCCAGCAGCTTAGTGGGCTACGGGGAAAACATTCAGTACTTC
>TRBV2|TRBD2|.|TRBJ2-5
CARTGLEVSETQYF
TGTGCCAGGACGGGACTAGAAGTATCCGAGACCCAGTACTTC
>TRBV19|TRBD1|.|TRBJ1-1
CASRTTGTGGTEAFF
TGTGCCAGTAGGACGACCGGGACAGGGGGCACTGAAGCTTTCTTT
>TRBV14|.|.|TRBJ1-4
CASSQDYEKLFF
TGTGCCAGCAGCCAAGACTATGAAAAACTGTTTTTT
>TRBV28|TRBD1|few|TRBJ2-7
CASSPLPGQASYEQYF
TGTGCCAGCAGTCCTCTCCCGGGACAGGCCTCTTACGAGCAGTACTTC
>TRBV2|.|.|TRBJ1-4
CASSEERGSNEKLFF
TGTGCCAGCAGTGAAGAGCGGGGCTCCAATGAAAAACTGTTTTTT
>TRBV18|.|few|TRBJ1-6
CASSPFEDSPLHF
TGTGCCAGCTCACCTTTCGAGGATTCACCCCTCCACTTT
>TRBV9|.|.|TRBJ2-7
CASGTGLDSRYEQYF
TGTGCCAGCGGCACCGGGCTTGACAGCCGCTACGAGCAGTACTTC
>TRBV6-5|.|.|TRBJ1-5
CASRFSSNQPQHF
TGTGCCAGCAGGTTCTCGAGCAATCAGCCCCAGCATTTT
>TRBV5-1|.|.|TRBJ2-6
CASSLDRSSGANVLTF
TGCGCCAGCAGCCTAGACAGATCCTCTGGGGCCAACGTCCTGACTTTC
>TRBV28|TRBD1|.|TRBJ1-2
CASSPPDRVGYTF
TGTGCCAGCAGTCCGCCGGACAGGGTCGGCTACACCTTC
>TRBV7-2|.|.|TRBJ2-7
CASSLTSGYSSYEQYF
TGTGCCAGCAGCTTAACGTCAGGGTACAGCTCCTACGAGCAGTACTTC
>TRBV28|.|.|TRBJ1-2
CASTGNYGYTF
TGTGCCAGTACAGGGAACTATGGCTACACCTTC
>TRBV3-1/TRBV3-2|.|.|TRBJ1-1
CASSLGLMNTEAFF
TGTGCCAGCAGCCTGGGACTTATGAACACTGAAGCTTTCTTT
>TRBV4-3|TRBD1|.|TRBJ1-3
CASSQDPRGRSNTIYF
TGCGCCAGCAGCCAAGATCCCAGGGGGCGAAGTAACACCATATATTTT
>TRBV11-3|.|few|TRBJ1-2
CASSPSPYGYTF
TGTGCCAGCAGCCCAAGCCCCTATGGCTACACCTTC
>TRBV12-2|.|.|TRBJ1-5
CASLRIPPVGLFPHQPQHF
TGTGCAAGTTTGCGAATACCTCCGGTCGGACTGTTCCCCCATCAGCCCCAGCATTTT
>TRBV19|.|.|TRBJ1-5
CASSTGGDQPQHF
TGTGCCAGTAGTACGGGAGGCGATCAGCCCCAGCATTTT
>TRBV30|TRBD1|.|TRBJ1-2
CAWTRGTGVGYGYTF
TGTGCCTGGACCCGAGGGACAGGGGTTGGCTATGGCTACACCTTC
>TRBV9|.|.|TRBJ2-7
CASRTQGPHSYEQYF
TGTGCCAGCAGAACTCAGGGGCCCCACTCCTACGAGCAGTACTTC
>TRBV12-5|TRBD1|once|TRBJ2-7
CASGLRLPGQANYEQYF
TGTGCTAGTGGTTTGCGACTCCCGGGACAGGCTAACTACGAGCAGTACTTC
>TRBV7-9|TRBD1|.|TRBJ1-1
CASSPISGTGRVFEAFF
TGTGCCAGCAGCCCGATTTCCGGGACAGGCCGGGTCTTTGAAGCTTTCTTT
>TRBV27|TRBD1|.|TRBJ1-5
CASSSSWGAWTGRQQPQHF
TGTGCCAGCAGTTCCTCCTGGGGGGCCTGGACAGGGAGACAACAGCCCCAGCATTTT
>TRBV5-1|TRBD1|few|TRBJ1-3
CASSDTMTGVSSGNTIYF
TGCGCCAGCAGCGACACTATGACAGGGGTCTCCTCTGGAAACACCATATATTTT
>TRBV5-1|.|.|TRBJ1-1
CASSNRGGRINTEAFF
TGCGCCAGCAGCAACCGCGGGGGGCGGATCAACACTGAAGCTTTCTTT
>TRBV7-9|TRBD2|.|TRBJ2-1
CASSFSGGISYNEQFF
TGTGCCAGCAGCTTTAGCGGGGGTATCTCCTACAATGAGCAGTTCTTC
>TRBV5-1|.|few|TRBJ1-4
CASSLAATNEKLFF
TGCGCCAGCAGCTTGGCTGCAACTAATGAAAAACTGTTTTTT
>TRBV4-2|TRBD2|.|TRBJ2-5
CASSQEPSGGGTQYF
TGTGCCAGCAGCCAAGAGCCCAGCGGGGGGGGGACCCAGTACTTC